The clone carrying this T cell receptor (beta chain) was seen at least ten times. Its matching antigen is unknown. This entry comes from a study of human T cells and chemical hapten exposure. Study results and limitations: Given that the donors had alopecia, their immune response may differ from that seen in healthy people.

TCRdb recomputed calls from the RACE reads with MiXCR, one row per CDR3 protein. The sample holds 39,000 or so distinct CDR3 sequences; more than 3% are singletons and the top ten take 20% to 30%. V was trimmed by 2 bases and J by 0 bases, leaving 4 bases between them. Germline CDR1 reads MNHNY; CDR2 reads SVGAGI (reference sequence). The CDR3 runs to 13 residues. As to time point: patch test 1, 2 weeks after DPC sensitization. Documented treatment: therapeutic diphenylcyclopropenone sensitization with weekly scalp DPC. Someone pulled total RNA out of unfractionated whole blood. The source is a man aged 45-65 years with alopecia areata. Some clones in this sample may be carry-over from other donors' samples. Here the sequenced sample was whole blood, taken in connection with sensitization to the hapten diphenylcyclopropenone (DPC). The chain links TRBV6-6 to TRBJ2-5, with D unclear. For the CDR3, the DNA is TGTGCCAGCAGTTACAGGAACCAAGAGACCCAGTACTTC. Translated: CASSYRNQETQYF.